The 24 T cell receptor beta chains listed next were all sequenced from one sample in a study of identical twins. Each CDR3 protein gets one entry after TCRdb re-called the 5' RACE reads with MiXCR. The sample consists of about 690,000 distinct CDR3 sequences, around 6% of them appearing once. Material: naive T cells sorted from blood. Receptors were obtained from a man between 18 and 35 years old in good health.

The table lists this clonotype with many counts. The V call is TRBV3-1, the J call TRBJ1-5, with D hard to call. The CDR3 sequence is 15 residues long. Germline CDR1 is LGHDT and CDR2 is YNNKEL (reference sequence). V lost 0 bases and J lost 1, with 7 bases in between. CDR3 loop: CASSQDIQSNQPQHF. In DNA, the CDR3 is TGTGCCAGCAGCCAAGATATACAGAGCAATCAGCCCCAGCATTTT.

Here the CDR3 reads CASIKDSWQFF. In DNA, the CDR3 is TGTGCCAGCATTAAGGACAGTTGGCAGTTCTTC. The chain carries TRBV6-1 and TRBJ2-1; D perhaps matches TRBD1 (6 bases). The CDR3 contains 11 residues. Germline CDR1 is MNHNS and CDR2 is SASEGT. V gave up 7 bases and J gave up 12 bases, with 13 bases separating them.

This clonotype was observed a handful of times. The rearrangement uses TRBV15 and TRBJ1-2, with D uncertain. The CDR3 extends over 15 amino acids. Trimming took 4 bases from V and 1 from J, leaving 13 bases between them. Germline V gives CDR1 LNHNV, CDR2 YYDKDF (reference sequence). The CDR3 coding sequence is TGTGCCACCAGCATAAGCAGGAACCATAACTATGGCTACACCTTC. This codes for CATSISRNHNYGYTF.

A few counts support this clonotype. The rearrangement uses TRBV30 and TRBJ1-2; D remains unclear. Germline V gene lookup returns CDR1 GTSNPN and CDR2 SVGIG (reference sequence). Trimming took off 2 bases at V and 5 bases at J, with 9 bases between the two ends. The CDR3 has 12 residues. CDR3 sequence reads: CAWSLLGYGYTF. DNA of the CDR3: TGTGCCTGGAGTTTGCTGGGTTATGGCTACACCTTC.

This clonotype has at least ten counts. The rearrangement links TRBV6-1 to TRBJ2-1; D is ambiguous. V was shortened by 5 bases and J by 2 bases, with 7 bases between the two germline ends. This CDR3 region has 13 residues. Germline V CDR1 and CDR2: MNHNS, SASEGT. Here the CDR3 reads CASSPDTYNEQFF. In DNA, the CDR3 is TGTGCCAGCAGTCCCGACACCTACAATGAGCAGTTCTTC.

This clonotype was recorded many times. The V and J genes are TRBV15 and TRBJ2-7; possibly TRBD1 for D (5 bases). CDR1 is LNHNV and CDR2 is YYDKDF in the germline V gene (reference sequence). CDR3 length: 15 residues. Deletions cut 5 bases from V and 2 bases from J, with 16 bases between. Here the CDR3 DNA reads TGTGCCACCAGCGTCTTAGACAGAACGACCTACGAGCAGTACTTC. As protein: CATSVLDRTTYEQYF.

This clonotype came up many times. This sequence joins TRBV29-1 and TRBJ2-2; 11 nucleotides agree with TRBD2. Germline CDR1 and CDR2: SQVTM and ANQGSEA. Trimming at V came to 5 bases and at J to 0 bases, leaving 5 bases not matched to a gene. This CDR3 has 16 residues. CDR3 amino acids: CSVYGLAGSNTGELFF. CDR3 nucleotide sequence: TGCAGCGTTTACGGACTAGCGGGTTCGAACACCGGGGAGCTGTTTTTT.

This clonotype was detected only a few times. The rearrangement joins TRBV3-1 to TRBJ2-4, with a tentative D call TRBD2 (6 bases). CDR1 is LGHDT, CDR2 YNNKEL, per germline (reference sequence). The CDR3 consists of 17 residues. Trimming removed 2 bases from V and 4 bases from J, with 18 bases in between. CDR3 sequence reads: CASSQSSSVRVKNIQYF. The CDR3 DNA reads as TGTGCCAGCAGCCAATCCTCTAGCGTCCGAGTGAAAAACATTCAGTACTTC.

The chain uses TRBV6-1 and TRBJ1-3, with D maybe TRBD1 (6 bases). This CDR3 has 17 amino acids. Germline values: CDR1 MNHNS, CDR2 SASEGT. V dropped 3 bases and J dropped 2 bases, with 17 bases sitting between them. DNA of the CDR3: TGTGCCAGCAGTGAGGCGGCAGGGGCGCATGCTGGAAACACCATATATTTT. This encodes CASSEAAGAHAGNTIYF.

This clonotype was observed a handful of times. The chain has TRBV6-1 and TRBJ2-2; D remains unclear. The CDR3 consists of 16 residues. CDR1 MNHNS and CDR2 SASEGT come from the germline V gene. The V gene lost 5 bases and the J gene lost 4 bases, with 17 bases spanning the gap. Here the CDR3 reads CASSRPRRLGTGELFF. Here the CDR3 DNA reads TGTGCCAGCAGTCGACCGAGGAGATTGGGCACCGGGGAGCTGTTTTTT.

V usage is TRBV11-2 and J usage is TRBJ2-3, with TRBD2 matching over 11 bases. CDR1 SGHAT and CDR2 FQNNGV come from the germline V gene. This CDR3 spans 15 amino acids. The V gene end was trimmed by 3 bases and the J gene end by 6 bases; junction bases not matched to a gene: 5. This chain's CDR3 is CASSFSSGRFDTQYF. The CDR3 DNA reads TGTGCCAGCAGCTTCTCTAGCGGGAGGTTCGATACGCAGTATTTT.

The chain employs TRBV18 and TRBJ1-2; D call uncertain. Trimming took 2 bases from V and 7 from J, leaving 14 bases between them. CDR1 and CDR2 from the germline V gene are KGHSH and LQKENI. The CDR3 has 14 residues. CDR3 bases: TGTGCCAGCTCACCAGCGGACCGAGGAGGTGGCTACACCTTC. Protein: CASSPADRGGGYTF.

The V call is TRBV7-8, the J call TRBJ1-1; no reliable D call. V lost 2 bases and J 1 base, leaving 8 bases between the germline ends. This CDR3 has 14 amino acids. Germline V gene data show CDR1 as SGHVS and CDR2 as FQNEAQ. The CDR3 here is CASSLLSTNTEAFF. DNA for the CDR3: TGTGCCAGCAGCTTACTGTCCACGAACACTGAAGCTTTCTTT. Looking up the rest from reference TRBV7-8 and TRBJ1-1 gives the full variable domain: GAGVSQSPRYKVAKRGQDVALRCDPISGHVSLFWYQQALGQGPEFLTYFQNEAQLDKSGLPSDRFFAERPEGSVSTLKIQRTQQEDSAVYLCASSLLSTNTEAFFGQGTRLTVV.

The genes are TRBV20-1 and TRBJ2-5; TRBD1 matches 7 bases. Unmatched junction bases numbered 7, after V lost 6 bases and J lost 3 bases. The CDR3 sequence is 13 residues long. Germline values: CDR1 DFQATT, CDR2 SNEGSKA (reference sequence). In DNA, the CDR3 is TGCAGTGCCCATCCCGGGACAGAAGAGACCCAGTACTTC. It is translated as CSAHPGTEETQYF.

This clonotype was picked up a small number of times. The J gene is TRBJ2-3, the V gene TRBV4-1; TRBD1 aligns across 8 bases. CDR1 is MGHRA and CDR2 is YSYEKL in the germline V gene. The junction had 13 bases not matched to a gene; V was cut back by 5 bases and J by 6 bases. The CDR3 spans 16 residues. The chain's CDR3 is CASSYNPTGDDDTQYF. Here the CDR3 DNA reads TGCGCCAGCAGCTACAACCCGACAGGGGACGATGATACGCAGTATTTT.

Details on this clonotype: One base away lies a much larger clone, so this may be a sequencing read error. The chain recombines TRBV28 with TRBJ1-1; 9 bases fit TRBD1. The CDR3 runs to 16 residues. Germline assignment: CDR1 MDHEN and CDR2 SYDVKM. After removal of 5 bases from V and 4 bases from J, the junction contained 11 bases not matched to a gene. CDR3 protein: CASSRGTGRESTEAFF. The CDR3, as DNA: TGTGCCAGCAGTAGGGGGACAGGGCGGGAGAGCACTGAAGCTTTCTTT.

This clonotype was seen a few times. The chain joins TRBV6-2 or TRBV6-3 to TRBJ2-3; no reliable D call. This CDR3 contains 14 residues. Germline CDR1 MNHEY, CDR2 SVGEGT. V was pared by 2 bases and J by 2 bases, with 8 bases between. The CDR3 loop reads CASSYVQLTDTQYF. The CDR3 DNA sequence: TGTGCCAGCAGTTACGTGCAGCTCACAGATACGCAGTATTTT.

This clonotype has at least ten counts. This chain uses TRBV5-5 with TRBJ1-4; 12 bases line up with TRBD1. Germline CDR1 is SGHKS and CDR2 is YYEKEE (reference sequence). The CDR3 contains 15 residues. V lost 7 bases, J lost 7 bases, and 8 bases stayed unmatched. The CDR3 DNA follows: TGTGCCAGCGGGGGACAGGGGGCGCTGGGTGAAAAACTGTTTTTT. Protein sequence: CASGGQGALGEKLFF.

The rearrangement uses TRBV7-6 and TRBJ2-1; 8 bases line up with TRBD2. The ends lost 1 base at V and 12 bases at J; junction bases unmatched: 8. The CDR3 consists of 14 residues. The germline V gene encodes CDR1 SGHVS and CDR2 FNYEAQ. The CDR3 DNA is TGTGCCAGCAGCTTAGAGGTTGCGGCGGGAGGGCAGTTCTTC. The encoded protein is CASSLEVAAGGQFF.

In this sample, this clonotype turned up a few times. This CDR3 reads CSARDPSGIGGGTEAFF. The CDR3 DNA reads TGCAGTGCTAGAGACCCCAGTGGGATTGGGGGCGGCACTGAAGCTTTCTTT. The gene calls are TRBV20-1 and TRBJ1-1; D is perhaps TRBD1 (6 bases). The CDR3 extends over 17 amino acids. Germline assignment: CDR1 DFQATT and CDR2 SNEGSKA (reference sequence). V lost 0 bases and J 4 bases, leaving 21 bases between the germline ends.

In its sample, this clonotype was seen many times. This chain links TRBV10-3 with TRBJ2-1; D might be TRBD1 (5 bases). The germline gives CDR1 ENHRY, CDR2 SYGVKD. V was trimmed by 10 bases and J by 5 bases, leaving 9 bases between them. The CDR3 has 11 residues. CDR3: CASARDNEQFF. The DNA for the CDR3 is TGTGCCAGCGCCAGGGACAATGAGCAGTTCTTC.

This clonotype appeared a few times. The J gene is TRBJ2-2, the V gene TRBV12-3 or TRBV12-4; 7 nucleotides agree with TRBD2. The junction had 6 bases not matched to a gene; V was cut back by 6 bases and J by 5 bases. The CDR3 runs 14 residues. CDR3 DNA sequence: TGTGCCAGCAGGTTCCTTAGCGGGACCGGGGAGCTGTTTTTT. This gives the protein CASRFLSGTGELFF.

Ten or more counts support this clonotype. This chain joins TRBV29-1 and TRBJ2-7, with D possibly matching TRBD1 (6 bases). From germline, CDR1 is SQVTM and CDR2 ANQGSEA. There are 14 residues in the CDR3. V was cut by 3 bases and J by 3 bases, with 15 bases left in between. This chain's CDR3 is CSVEGAQGFYEQYF. The CDR3 region has the DNA TGCAGCGTTGAGGGGGCCCAGGGGTTCTACGAGCAGTACTTC.

This clonotype was seen ten or more times. The chain has TRBV5-6 and TRBJ2-2; possible D gene TRBD2, 5 bases. Germline values: CDR1 SGHDT, CDR2 YYEEEE. Trimming removed 6 bases from V and 9 bases from J, with 18 bases in between. The CDR3 is 14 residues long. CDR3 sequence reads: CASTLIRDYRELFF. The CDR3 DNA reads TGTGCCAGCACCCTAATCCGGGATTACCGGGAGCTGTTTTTT.